These 27 T cell receptor beta chains came from one sample sequenced in a study of shared clonotypes between healthy human individuals. The table came from immunoSEQ multiplex PCR; TCRdb's copy has only in-frame clones and leaves some out. The sample includes more than 2,000,000 clones, approximately 95% of them seen just once. Material: naive CD4+ T cells from PBMCs. The subset here: CD45RA+ positively selected. These receptors were taken from a man younger than 30 in good health. Some clones in this sample may be carry-over from other donors' samples.

The rearrangement links TRBV29-1 to TRBJ1-2; no clear D. Germline loops: CDR1 SQVTM, CDR2 ANQGSEA. This CDR3 contains 13 residues. Between the trimmed V and J ends, which lost 5 bases and 7 bases, there was a span of 17 bases. DNA of the CDR3: TGCAGCGTTCCGGGCATCGTAGGACGTGGCTACACCTTC. This sequence encodes CSVPGIVGRGYTF.

The CDR3 region is CASRRDQGGYTF. DNA for the CDR3: TGTGCCAGCAGAAGGGACCAGGGTGGCTACACCTTC. This chain uses TRBV6-1 with TRBJ1-2; possible D gene TRBD1, 5 bases. The CDR3 sequence is 12 residues long. Germline loops: CDR1 MNHNS, CDR2 SASEGT. Trimming cost V 6 bases and J 7 bases, with 12 bases left between them.

The V and J genes are TRBV18 and TRBJ2-4; 11 bases agree with TRBD2. V lost 1 base and J lost 9; bases outside the gene matches: 11. CDR3 length: 17 amino acids. CDR1 is KGHSH, CDR2 LQKENI, per germline. The CDR3 sequence: CASSPLAGGPGGGIQYF. The CDR3 nucleotides are TGTGCCAGCTCACCACTAGCGGGAGGGCCCGGCGGTGGCATTCAGTACTTC.

This chain's CDR3 is CASSRVLRDTNTEAFF. The CDR3 DNA follows: TGCGCCAGCAGCAGGGTACTCCGGGACACGAACACTGAAGCTTTCTTT. The V call is TRBV5-1, the J call TRBJ1-1; possibly TRBD1 for D (6 bases). Germline V CDR1 and CDR2: SGHRS, YFSETQ. The ends were cut back, 4 bases at V and 1 base at J, with 17 bases in the middle. The CDR3 loop spans 16 amino acids.

Of note for this clone: Distinct nucleotide sequences in the sample also encode this CDR3. The chain recombines TRBV28 with TRBJ2-1; TRBD2 matches 8 bases. V lost 1 base, J lost 2 bases, and 4 bases stayed unmatched. Germline-derived CDR1 and CDR2 are MDHEN and SYDVKM. There are 16 residues in the CDR3. CDR3 sequence: CASSLFAGGPYNEQFF. CDR3 bases: TGTGCCAGCAGTTTATTTGCGGGAGGACCCTACAATGAGCAGTTCTTC.

This clone was observed once. This chain links TRBV11-1 with TRBJ1-1; D is unresolved. The V end was cut by 5 bases, the J end by 6 bases, with 16 bases between. In germline, CDR1 is SGHAT, CDR2 FQDESV (reference sequence). The CDR3 has 14 amino acids. The DNA for the CDR3 is TGTGCCAGCAGCATCCCGGGTGTTTTGGCTGAAGCTTTCTTT. Its protein is CASSIPGVLAEAFF.

CDR3 loop: CASSFLTREQFF. CDR3 DNA: TGTGCCAGCAGCTTCTTGACCAGGGAGCAGTTCTTC. This chain links TRBV5-4 with TRBJ2-1, with D hard to call. Looked up from germline, CDR1 is SGHNT and CDR2 is YYREEE (reference sequence). V lost 2 bases, J lost 10 bases, and 10 bases lay in between. CDR3 size: 12 residues.

The V call is TRBV10-3, the J call TRBJ2-1; D possibly uses TRBD1 or TRBD2 (6 bases each). CDR3 length equals 17 residues. Deletions cut 10 bases from V and 0 bases from J, with 22 bases between. Germline V gives CDR1 ENHRY, CDR2 SYGVKD. CDR3 nucleotide sequence: TGTGCCACCGCCTATAGGGGGGACTTAAGCTCCTACAATGAGCAGTTCTTC. This codes for CATAYRGDLSSYNEQFF.

The chain has TRBV5-6 and TRBJ1-1; possible D gene TRBD1, 5 bases. CDR1 and CDR2 from the germline V gene are SGHDT and YYEEEE. The ends were cut back, 0 bases at V and 8 bases at J, with 14 bases in the middle. The CDR3 is 14 residues long. CDR3 residues: CASSLGSREQEAFF. DNA of the CDR3: TGTGCCAGCAGCTTGGGTAGCAGGGAGCAAGAAGCTTTCTTT.

The chain is built from TRBV7-8 and TRBJ2-1; 11 nucleotides match TRBD2. The CDR3 is 17 residues long. Germline CDR1 SGHVS, CDR2 FQNEAQ. Unmatched junction bases numbered 12, after V lost 4 bases and J lost 7 bases. CDR3 sequence: CASSSRLAGRGGNEQFF. CDR3 in DNA: TGTGCCAGCAGCTCAAGACTAGCGGGAAGGGGTGGGAATGAGCAGTTCTTC. The whole variable domain, remainder taken from reference TRBV7-8 and TRBJ2-1, is GAGVSQSPRYKVAKRGQDVALRCDPISGHVSLFWYQQALGQGPEFLTYFQNEAQLDKSGLPSDRFFAERPEGSVSTLKIQRTQQEDSAVYLCASSSRLAGRGGNEQFFGPGTRLTVL.

Notes on this clone: The germline gene is not matched at one end of the junction; a read error may be the cause. V usage is TRBV12-5 and J usage is TRBJ2-5, with D hard to call. Germline V gives CDR1 LGHNT, CDR2 FRNRAP. CDR3 length: 12 residues. This CDR3 reads CASGPPQGTQYF. CDR3 coding DNA: TGTGCTAGTGGTCCGCCTCAAGGGACCCAGTACTTC.

Only one count was recorded for this clone. V is TRBV2 and J is TRBJ1-1; 7 bases are shared with TRBD1. The germline V gene has CDR1 SNHLY and CDR2 FYNNEI. Trimming cost V 6 bases and J 1 base; bases outside gene matches: 5. CDR3 size: 14 residues. CDR3 nucleotides: TGTGCCAGCAGCGTGGACAGGACGAACACTGAAGCTTTCTTT. Translating gives CASSVDRTNTEAFF.

The V call is TRBV4-1, the J call TRBJ2-7; D perhaps matches TRBD1 (6 bases). Germline-derived CDR1 and CDR2 are MGHRA and YSYEKL. The CDR3 loop spans 14 amino acids. V lost 0 bases and J lost 3, with 9 bases in between. Here the CDR3 reads CASSQEGQNYEQYF. The CDR3 nucleotides are TGCGCCAGCAGCCAAGAGGGACAAAACTACGAGCAGTACTTC.

V is TRBV6-1 and J is TRBJ1-5; 9 bases map to TRBD1. Germline-derived CDR1 and CDR2 are MNHNS and SASEGT. The CDR3 length is 16 residues. The ends lost 3 bases at V and 3 bases at J; junction bases unmatched: 6. CDR3 DNA sequence: TGTGCCAGCAGTGACGCTGACAGGGGGGACAATCAGCCCCAGCATTTT. Amino acids: CASSDADRGDNQPQHF.

The chain carries TRBV28 and TRBJ2-1; 14 bases align to TRBD2. J gave up 2 bases and V 7 bases, and 16 bases lay outside the gene matches. The CDR3 loop spans 20 amino acids. Germline V gives CDR1 MDHEN, CDR2 SYDVKM. CDR3 nucleotides: TGTGCCAGCACCTTATCTTCGACTAGCGGGAGGGCCCGTGCCTACAATGAGCAGTTCTTC. Protein product: CASTLSSTSGRARAYNEQFF. Combining the CDR3 with reference TRBV28 and TRBJ2-1 gives the whole variable domain DVKVTQSSRYLVKRTGEKVFLECVQDMDHENMFWYRQDPGLGLRLIYFSYDVKMKEKGDIPEGYSVSREKKERFSLILESASTNQTSMYLCASTLSSTSGRARAYNEQFFGPGTRLTVL.

The genes are TRBV7-9 and TRBJ2-3; D possibly corresponds to TRBD2 (5 bases). CDR3 length: 13 residues. From germline, CDR1 is SEHNR and CDR2 FQNEAQ (reference sequence). The germline V and J ends were trimmed by 7 bases and 3 bases, with 11 bases remaining between them. The DNA of the CDR3 is TGTGCCAGCACCCCCCCGGGGACAGATACGCAGTATTTT. Protein sequence: CASTPPGTDTQYF.

The chain has TRBV18 and TRBJ2-7; 12 bases match TRBD1. The CDR3 runs to 15 residues. V trimming: 6 bases; J trimming: 7 bases; junction bases outside the gene matches: 10. Per germline, CDR1 KGHSH and CDR2 LQKENI. The CDR3, as DNA: TGTGCCAGCTCCCCGACCGGGACAGGGGGCGGGGAGCAGTACTTC. Its protein product is CASSPTGTGGGEQYF.

This chain joins TRBV6-1 and TRBJ1-2; D is possibly TRBD1 (6 bases). This CDR3 has 13 amino acids. Looked up from germline, CDR1 is MNHNS and CDR2 is SASEGT. The germline V and J ends were trimmed by 5 bases and 4 bases, with 11 bases remaining between them. The chain's CDR3 is CASSPSDSYGYTF. DNA of the CDR3: TGTGCCAGCAGTCCCTCGGACAGCTATGGCTACACCTTC.

On this clone itself: The same CDR3 also results from other DNA sequences found in this sample. This sequence joins TRBV9 and TRBJ1-3; D not certain. There are 14 residues in the CDR3. Trimming took 2 bases from V and 4 from J, leaving 10 bases between them. Per germline, CDR1 SGDLS and CDR2 YYNGEE. For the CDR3, the DNA is TGTGCCAGCAGCGTGGCGGCGGGGGGAAACACCATATATTTT. Its translation: CASSVAAGGNTIYF. Complete variable domain (other parts from reference TRBV9 and TRBJ1-3): DSGVTQTPKHLITATGQRVTLRCSPRSGDLSVYWYQQSLDQGLQFLIQYYNGEERAKGNILERFSAQQFPDLHSELNLSSLELGDSALYFCASSVAAGGNTIYFGEGSWLTVV.

The V gene is TRBV7-2, the J gene TRBJ2-3; D remains ambiguous. In germline, CDR1 is SGHTA, CDR2 FQGNSA. The CDR3 extends over 16 amino acids. Deletions cut 0 bases from V and 1 base from J, with 11 bases between. The DNA of the CDR3 is TGTGCCAGCAGCTTAGCGTCCACCTATGGCACAGATACGCAGTATTTT. Its protein product is CASSLASTYGTDTQYF.

V and J are TRBV6-1 and TRBJ2-2, with D unresolved. Trimming removed 6 bases from V and 2 bases from J, with 10 bases in between. The germline CDR1 and CDR2 sequences are MNHNS and SASEGT. The CDR3 has 14 amino acids. CDR3 bases: TGTGCCAGCAGGAAGCACGGCAACACCGGGGAGCTGTTTTTT. Its translation is CASRKHGNTGELFF.

The V and J genes are TRBV7-9 and TRBJ2-5; D is ambiguous. From germline, CDR1 is SEHNR and CDR2 FQNEAQ (reference sequence). The CDR3 length is 11 residues. Trimming removed 0 bases from V and 10 bases from J, with 6 bases in between. The CDR3 nucleotides are TGTGCCAGCAGCTTAGCCGAGGTCCAGTACTTC. Protein sequence: CASSLAEVQYF.

This CDR3 reads CASSYRDSPRGLAGVYEQYF. CDR3 sequence (DNA): TGTGCCAGCAGCTACCGCGACTCACCCCGGGGACTAGCGGGAGTATACGAGCAGTACTTC. This sequence joins TRBV7-6 and TRBJ2-7, with TRBD2 matching over 14 bases. Germline CDR1 reads SGHVS; CDR2 reads FNYEAQ. J lost 4 bases, V lost 4 bases, and 18 bases had no gene match. There are 20 residues in the CDR3.

This clone was counted only a few times. This sequence joins TRBV6-1 and TRBJ2-3; D uncertain. Between the trimmed V and J ends, which lost 0 bases and 2 bases, there was a span of 9 bases. CDR1 is MNHNS and CDR2 is SASEGT in the germline V gene. The CDR3 totals 15 residues. This CDR3 is CASSEARVNTDTQYF. In nucleotides, the CDR3 is TGTGCCAGCAGTGAAGCAAGGGTCAACACAGATACGCAGTATTTT.

This chain uses TRBV7-9 with TRBJ1-2; perhaps TRBD1 as D (6 bases). CDR1 and CDR2 (germline): SEHNR, FQNEAQ (reference sequence). The CDR3 has 16 amino acids. Trimming shortened V by 4 bases and J by 3 bases, and 18 bases separated the two germline ends. This chain's CDR3 is CASSSRDTQGDYGYTF. DNA of the CDR3: TGTGCCAGCAGCTCCCGGGACACCCAAGGGGACTATGGCTACACCTTC.

The genes are TRBV7-9 and TRBJ2-1; 12 bases agree with TRBD2. Germline V gives CDR1 SEHNR, CDR2 FQNEAQ (reference sequence). This CDR3 comprises 15 residues. J gave up 7 bases and V 5 bases, and 6 bases lay outside the gene matches. The CDR3 nucleotides are TGTGCCAGCAGCAGACTAGCGGGAGAGGGGAATGAGCAGTTCTTC. Protein product: CASSRLAGEGNEQFF.

V is TRBV10-2 and J is TRBJ2-1, with TRBD2 matching over 8 bases. The CDR3 is made up of 12 amino acids. J lost 2 bases, V lost 11 bases, and 2 bases had no gene match. Germline V gives CDR1 WSHSY, CDR2 SAAADI. The DNA of the CDR3 is TGCGCCTCGGGGGGGGCCTACAATGAGCAGTTCTTC. Its translation is CASGGAYNEQFF.